This section outlines one T cell receptor beta chain sequence together with its context. Its cognate antigen is unknown. TCRdb's copy holds only in-frame clones and misses some; the assay was immunoSEQ multiplex PCR. Of under 15,000 clones listed, about 88% are singletons. The CDR3 loop spans 16 amino acids. Germline V gene lookup returns CDR1 SGHTA and CDR2 FQGNSA. V was pared by 5 bases and J by 1 base, with 15 bases between. This entry comes from a study of T cell clonotyping in hematopoietic cell transplantation. Broader study findings: Few recipient clonotypes overlapped donors; over 95% were de novo at given depth.

This sequence originates from a human donor who either received an allogeneic hematopoietic cell transplant for a myeloid malignancy or was a related donor (not recorded which). Some clones in this sample may be carry-over from other donors' samples. V gene TRBV7-2 combines with J gene TRBJ1-5, with D possibly TRBD1 on 5 matching bases. Sequenced sample: peripheral blood mononuclear cells. CDR3 in amino acids: CASSPGTGWSNQPQHF. CDR3 bases: TGTGCCAGCAGCCCGGGGACCGGCTGGAGCAATCAGCCCCAGCATTTT. Full variable domain (outside the CDR3, taken from reference TRBV7-2 and TRBJ1-5): GAGVSQSPSNKVTEKGKDVELRCDPISGHTALYWYRQSLGQGLEFLIYFQGNSAPDKSGLPSDRFSAERTGGSVSTLTIQRTQQEDSAVYLCASSPGTGWSNQPQHFGDGTRLSIL.